Listed below are T cell receptor beta chains from one sample, sequenced in a study of CD8 T cells in Susac syndrome. From the immunoSEQ multiplex PCR reads, TCRdb called clonotypes with MiXCR, one entry per CDR3 protein. The sample includes around 200,000 distinct CDR3 sequences, roughly 95% of them seen just once. The sequenced sample consisted of CD4+ T cells from PBMCs. The receptor source for this set is a human donor with multiple sclerosis. CDR3s include the opening cysteine and the closing phenylalanine or tryptophan. A D gene is named only where the DNA matches it firmly. Size values are once, few and many counts, or a class for expanded clones, and some rows have none.

abundance: -; d_gene: -; j_gene: TRBJ1-2; v_gene: TRBV30; CDR3nt: TGTGCCTGGACCCACACTATCTATGGCTACACCTTC; CDR3aa: CAWTHTIYGYTF
abundance: -; d_gene: -; j_gene: TRBJ2-3; v_gene: TRBV9; CDR3nt: TGTGCCAGCAGCGTTACAGGGATTGCAGATACGCAGTATTTT; CDR3aa: CASSVTGIADTQYF
abundance: -; d_gene: TRBD1; j_gene: TRBJ1-4; v_gene: TRBV6-5; CDR3nt: TGTGCCAGCAGTTACCGACAGGGAAATGAAAAACTGTTTTTT; CDR3aa: CASSYRQGNEKLFF
abundance: -; d_gene: -; j_gene: TRBJ2-7; v_gene: TRBV12-3/TRBV12-4; CDR3nt: TGTGCCAGCAGTACTCGAGGACTTACCAAGCAGTACTTC; CDR3aa: CASSTRGLTKQYF
abundance: -; d_gene: -; j_gene: TRBJ2-3; v_gene: TRBV3-1; CDR3nt: TGTGCCAGCAGTCGGGCTAGCACAGATACGCAGTATTTT; CDR3aa: CASSRASTDTQYF
abundance: -; d_gene: TRBD1; j_gene: TRBJ2-7; v_gene: TRBV27; CDR3nt: TGTGCCAGCAGTACTAGGGACAGTGGTCTCGAGCAGTACTTC; CDR3aa: CASSTRDSGLEQYF
abundance: -; d_gene: -; j_gene: TRBJ1-1; v_gene: TRBV20-1; CDR3nt: TGCAGTGCTAGAGCCGACAGGTTCAACACTGAAGCTTTCTTT; CDR3aa: CSARADRFNTEAFF
abundance: -; d_gene: -; j_gene: TRBJ2-7; v_gene: TRBV29-1; CDR3nt: TGCAGCGTTGAAGATCGCGGGTCCTACGAGCAGTACTTC; CDR3aa: CSVEDRGSYEQYF
abundance: -; d_gene: TRBD1; j_gene: TRBJ1-5; v_gene: TRBV12-3/TRBV12-4; CDR3nt: TGTGCCAGCAGTTCCGGACAGGGGGGAAGCAATCAGCCCCAGCATTTT; CDR3aa: CASSSGQGGSNQPQHF
abundance: -; d_gene: -; j_gene: TRBJ2-3; v_gene: TRBV6-1; CDR3nt: TGTGCCAGCAGTGAGCCAGATACGCAGTATTTT; CDR3aa: CASSEPDTQYF
abundance: -; d_gene: -; j_gene: TRBJ2-1; v_gene: TRBV7-3; CDR3nt: TGTGCCAGCAGCTCCCAGGCTGGTAAAAGCTCCTACAATGAGCAGTTCTTC; CDR3aa: CASSSQAGKSSYNEQFF
abundance: -; d_gene: -; j_gene: TRBJ2-7; v_gene: TRBV6-2/TRBV6-3; CDR3nt: TGTGCCTCCTCCGATAGGGTCTCTGGCTACGAGCAGTACTTC; CDR3aa: CASSDRVSGYEQYF
abundance: -; d_gene: TRBD2; j_gene: TRBJ2-5; v_gene: TRBV5-1; CDR3nt: TGCGCCAGCAGCTTCCAGCGGGGGGCGGAGACCCAGTACTTC; CDR3aa: CASSFQRGAETQYF
abundance: -; d_gene: -; j_gene: TRBJ2-5; v_gene: TRBV2; CDR3nt: TGTGCCAGCACACTAGCCCAAGAGACCCAGTACTTC; CDR3aa: CASTLAQETQYF
abundance: -; d_gene: -; j_gene: TRBJ2-7; v_gene: TRBV12-5; CDR3nt: TGTGCTAGTGGTCCTGGACAGACAGCCTACGAGCAGTACTTC; CDR3aa: CASGPGQTAYEQYF
abundance: -; d_gene: TRBD1; j_gene: TRBJ2-7; v_gene: TRBV7-2; CDR3nt: TGTGCCAGCAGCCCGGGCGGGACAGGCTCCTACGAGCAGTACTTC; CDR3aa: CASSPGGTGSYEQYF
abundance: -; d_gene: -; j_gene: TRBJ1-1; v_gene: TRBV2; CDR3nt: TGTGCCAGCAGTGAGAGGGAGATCACTGAAGCTTTCTTT; CDR3aa: CASSEREITEAFF
abundance: -; d_gene: -; j_gene: TRBJ2-7; v_gene: TRBV9; CDR3nt: TGTGCCAGCAGCGTCGGGACGCTGGGAAGCAACGAGCAGTACTTC; CDR3aa: CASSVGTLGSNEQYF
abundance: -; d_gene: TRBD2; j_gene: TRBJ2-1; v_gene: TRBV20-1; CDR3nt: TGCAGTGCTGGAAGACTAGCGGGGCACAATGAGCAGTTCTTC; CDR3aa: CSAGRLAGHNEQFF
abundance: -; d_gene: TRBD1; j_gene: TRBJ2-6; v_gene: TRBV23-1; CDR3nt: TGCGCCAGCAGTCAACCGAACTCCGGGACAGGGGCAATTGATGGGGCCAACGTCCTGACTTTC; CDR3aa: CASSQPNSGTGAIDGANVLTF
abundance: -; d_gene: -; j_gene: TRBJ2-3; v_gene: TRBV30; CDR3nt: TGTGCCTGGAGTAGTAAACTCGGCTCGGCAGATACGCAGTATTTT; CDR3aa: CAWSSKLGSADTQYF
abundance: once; d_gene: -; j_gene: TRBJ1-2; v_gene: TRBV20-1; CDR3nt: TGCAGTGCTAGACCCCCCGGTGGGGATTACACCTTC; CDR3aa: CSARPPGGDYTF
abundance: -; d_gene: -; j_gene: TRBJ2-3; v_gene: TRBV9; CDR3nt: TGTGCCAGCAGCGTAGCTCCAGGACTAACGGATTCTGCCCGAAACACAGATACGCAGTATTTT; CDR3aa: CASSVAPGLTDSARNTDTQYF
abundance: -; d_gene: TRBD1; j_gene: TRBJ1-2; v_gene: TRBV27; CDR3nt: TGTGCCAGTACTCGACAGGGCGCCAACTATGGCTACACCTTC; CDR3aa: CASTRQGANYGYTF
abundance: few; d_gene: TRBD2; j_gene: TRBJ2-5; v_gene: TRBV18; CDR3nt: TGTGCCAGCCGGCGGGGGGAGACCCAGTACTTC; CDR3aa: CASRRGETQYF
abundance: -; d_gene: TRBD1; j_gene: TRBJ2-7; v_gene: TRBV25-1; CDR3nt: TGTGCCAGCAGTTCATTACACGGACAGGGAAGGGGCTACGAGCAGTACTTC; CDR3aa: CASSSLHGQGRGYEQYF
abundance: -; d_gene: -; j_gene: TRBJ1-2; v_gene: TRBV20-1; CDR3nt: TGCAGTGCTAGAGATCTGGGTGCCCCTGGGATTAACTATGGCTACACCTTC; CDR3aa: CSARDLGAPGINYGYTF
abundance: once; d_gene: -; j_gene: TRBJ2-3; v_gene: TRBV7-9; CDR3nt: TGTGCCAGCAGCTTAGGGGTTTACACAGATACGCAGTATTTT; CDR3aa: CASSLGVYTDTQYF
abundance: -; d_gene: -; j_gene: TRBJ2-7; v_gene: TRBV15; CDR3nt: TGTGCCACCAGCCGACTATTCTACGAGCAGTACTTC; CDR3aa: CATSRLFYEQYF
abundance: -; d_gene: TRBD1; j_gene: TRBJ2-7; v_gene: TRBV5-1; CDR3nt: TGCGCCAGCAGCTTGGAGGGGACAGGGACCTACGAGCAGTACTTC; CDR3aa: CASSLEGTGTYEQYF
abundance: -; d_gene: -; j_gene: TRBJ2-5; v_gene: TRBV7-9; CDR3nt: TGTGCCAGCAGCTCAATTGTGGGCCGCCAAGAGACCCAGTACTTC; CDR3aa: CASSSIVGRQETQYF
abundance: -; d_gene: -; j_gene: TRBJ1-4; v_gene: TRBV20-1; CDR3nt: TGCAGTGCTCCCGAGGGGGTGGCGGATGAAAAACTGTTTTTT; CDR3aa: CSAPEGVADEKLFF
abundance: -; d_gene: -; j_gene: TRBJ1-2; v_gene: TRBV28; CDR3nt: TGTGCCAGCAGTACCGGGGGTTATTATGGCTACACCTTC; CDR3aa: CASSTGGYYGYTF
abundance: -; d_gene: -; j_gene: TRBJ1-3; v_gene: TRBV12-3/TRBV12-4; CDR3nt: TGTGCCAGCAGTCCTACGGCGGTCCACACCATATATTTT; CDR3aa: CASSPTAVHTIYF
abundance: -; d_gene: -; j_gene: TRBJ2-3; v_gene: TRBV25-1; CDR3nt: TGTGCCAGCAGTGAATTCCGACCCGGGGGCACAGATACGCAGTATTTT; CDR3aa: CASSEFRPGGTDTQYF
abundance: -; d_gene: -; j_gene: TRBJ1-2; v_gene: TRBV28; CDR3nt: TGTGCCGGCAGCACATACTCCTATCCAGGGTTTAACTATGGCTACACCTTC; CDR3aa: CAGSTYSYPGFNYGYTF
abundance: -; d_gene: TRBD2; j_gene: TRBJ2-1; v_gene: TRBV20-1; CDR3nt: TGCAGTGCCGCCGTGGGACTAACGGGGAACAATGAGCAGTTCTTC; CDR3aa: CSAAVGLTGNNEQFF
abundance: -; d_gene: TRBD1; j_gene: TRBJ2-7; v_gene: TRBV3-1; CDR3nt: TGTGCCAGCAGCCAAGACCGGGACAGGGCTTACGAGCAGTACTTC; CDR3aa: CASSQDRDRAYEQYF
abundance: -; d_gene: -; j_gene: TRBJ2-5; v_gene: TRBV9; CDR3nt: TGTGCCAGCAGCGTAGCGATGACCCAGTACTTC; CDR3aa: CASSVAMTQYF
abundance: few; d_gene: -; j_gene: TRBJ1-4; v_gene: TRBV6-5; CDR3nt: TGTGCCAGCCGTACGAATGAAAAACTGTTTTTT; CDR3aa: CASRTNEKLFF
abundance: -; d_gene: TRBD1; j_gene: TRBJ1-2; v_gene: TRBV29-1; CDR3nt: TGCAGCGCCGGCTTGGGACAGCTCTTAGGTTATGGCTACACCTTC; CDR3aa: CSAGLGQLLGYGYTF
abundance: once; d_gene: TRBD2; j_gene: TRBJ2-3; v_gene: TRBV15; CDR3nt: TGTGCCACCAGCAGACACGCACGGGGGGGCCAAGATACGCAGTATTTT; CDR3aa: CATSRHARGGQDTQYF
abundance: -; d_gene: -; j_gene: TRBJ2-3; v_gene: TRBV5-1; CDR3nt: TGCGCCAGCAGCAGGGAGAGCACAGATACGCAGTATTTT; CDR3aa: CASSRESTDTQYF